Sequencing of this T cell receptor beta chain was carried out in a study of PD-1 blockade in classical Hodgkin lymphoma (TCRdb year 2020). Study-wide context: Nivolumab dosing was 3 mg/kg intravenously every 2 weeks, continuing until either disease progression or unacceptable toxicity. To define a peripheral blood immune signature of response to PD-1 blockade in classical Hodgkin lymphoma, the study combined TCR beta sequencing with CyTOF. General findings and caveats noted by the study authors: Trial patients with a complete response had baseline diversity similar to that of newly diagnosed patients, while partial responders and progressors had significantly lower diversity. Baseline TCR diversity was reported to be lower in newly diagnosed patients than in healthy donors and to be lower still in relapsed/refractory patients. The study covered only a single clinical trial cohort, and the causes of the repertoire differences, possibly disease activity or prior therapy, were still not defined. Diversity was lower in patients who began nivolumab less than 1 year after ASCT, so these patients were left out of later analyses to avoid confounding by immune reconstitution. CD4+ but not CD8+ TCR diversity rose significantly by C4D1 (p=0.0027 vs p=0.16), most apparent in complete responders (p=0.02).

Note on this clone: The antigen it recognizes is unknown. Base qualities are missing; no much larger clone stands one base away.

The sample's time point label, in plain terms: cycle 1 day 1 (C1D1), immediately before nivolumab initiation. Relapse after autologous stem cell transplantation had occurred in all trial patients, and cohorts A, B and C were distinguished by prior brentuximab vedotin exposure. The trial cohort comprised more than 55 patients with relapsed/refractory classical Hodgkin lymphoma whose best overall responses were complete response, partial response or progressive disease. In the multi-cohort phase II CheckMate 205 trial, trial patients received single-agent nivolumab. An independent review committee assessed best overall response by applying the 2007 International Working Group response criteria. Trial PBMCs were collected just before the start of nivolumab (C1D1) and during therapy at cycle 2 day 1 and cycle 4 day 1. Peripheral blood was collected in 8 mL Vacutainer Cell Preparation Tubes, from which PBMCs were isolated by centrifugation and then cryopreserved.

Germline trimming amounts to 1 base on V and 7 bases on J, with 10 as the count of junction bases outside the gene matches. Taken from cysteine to phenylalanine, the CDR3 has 14 residues. Only the CDR3 part of the read is kept: 42 bases, read in frame from the first base. Based on the germline V gene (reference sequence), the CDR1 and CDR2 sequences are GTSNPN and SVGIG. The Qiagen DNeasy kit was used to extract genomic DNA both from unsorted PBMCs and from the negatively selected CD4+ and CD8+ fractions. Amplification of TCR beta CDR3 regions was done by immunoSEQ multiplex PCR with primers that anneal to V and J segments. Amplification bias was minimized using a synthetic immune receptor repertoire, and residual bias was removed computationally after sequencing. The authors processed their data as follows. Repertoire diversity was quantified as the Shannon entropy index using custom Python scripts. The unsorted, CD4+ and CD8+ repertoires were each analyzed separately, with the exception of combined analyses, where CD4+ and CD8+ sequences were merged in silico. A clone counted as expanded when the clone's frequency after treatment rose at least 2-fold relative to C1D1, and clones undetected at baseline were given a pseudocount of 0.5. Clones with 0 or 1 copy at C1D1 were defined as singleton clones, while clones with 2 or more copies were defined as non-singleton clones. Clones expanded in unsorted samples were assigned a CD4+, CD8+ or unknown annotation through matching of protein sequences in sorted samples from the same patient. Wilcoxon tests were applied to paired samples to test diversity changes from C1D1 to C4D1. In its TCRdb copy, this immuneACCESS table keeps in-frame sequences only and misses some clones. Where compared with another copy, unresolved V genes explain less than half of these, and the others have no known cause. The V and J calls and clone size were taken over from that table, and D and trimming were inferred from the DNA. A total of tens of thousands of clones appear in this sample, 65% to 85% of them only once. The ten largest clones add up to around 17% of the sample.

The material was peripheral blood mononuclear cells (PBMCs), obtained at baseline. The chain is assembled from TRBV30 and TRBJ2-7, and 7 bases in between align with TRBD1. The receptor's source is a human donor with classical Hodgkin lymphoma. The sequence in DNA is TGTGCCTGGAGTGGGGTGGGACAGCTCCCTGAGCAGTACTTC. It specifies CAWSGVGQLPEQYF.